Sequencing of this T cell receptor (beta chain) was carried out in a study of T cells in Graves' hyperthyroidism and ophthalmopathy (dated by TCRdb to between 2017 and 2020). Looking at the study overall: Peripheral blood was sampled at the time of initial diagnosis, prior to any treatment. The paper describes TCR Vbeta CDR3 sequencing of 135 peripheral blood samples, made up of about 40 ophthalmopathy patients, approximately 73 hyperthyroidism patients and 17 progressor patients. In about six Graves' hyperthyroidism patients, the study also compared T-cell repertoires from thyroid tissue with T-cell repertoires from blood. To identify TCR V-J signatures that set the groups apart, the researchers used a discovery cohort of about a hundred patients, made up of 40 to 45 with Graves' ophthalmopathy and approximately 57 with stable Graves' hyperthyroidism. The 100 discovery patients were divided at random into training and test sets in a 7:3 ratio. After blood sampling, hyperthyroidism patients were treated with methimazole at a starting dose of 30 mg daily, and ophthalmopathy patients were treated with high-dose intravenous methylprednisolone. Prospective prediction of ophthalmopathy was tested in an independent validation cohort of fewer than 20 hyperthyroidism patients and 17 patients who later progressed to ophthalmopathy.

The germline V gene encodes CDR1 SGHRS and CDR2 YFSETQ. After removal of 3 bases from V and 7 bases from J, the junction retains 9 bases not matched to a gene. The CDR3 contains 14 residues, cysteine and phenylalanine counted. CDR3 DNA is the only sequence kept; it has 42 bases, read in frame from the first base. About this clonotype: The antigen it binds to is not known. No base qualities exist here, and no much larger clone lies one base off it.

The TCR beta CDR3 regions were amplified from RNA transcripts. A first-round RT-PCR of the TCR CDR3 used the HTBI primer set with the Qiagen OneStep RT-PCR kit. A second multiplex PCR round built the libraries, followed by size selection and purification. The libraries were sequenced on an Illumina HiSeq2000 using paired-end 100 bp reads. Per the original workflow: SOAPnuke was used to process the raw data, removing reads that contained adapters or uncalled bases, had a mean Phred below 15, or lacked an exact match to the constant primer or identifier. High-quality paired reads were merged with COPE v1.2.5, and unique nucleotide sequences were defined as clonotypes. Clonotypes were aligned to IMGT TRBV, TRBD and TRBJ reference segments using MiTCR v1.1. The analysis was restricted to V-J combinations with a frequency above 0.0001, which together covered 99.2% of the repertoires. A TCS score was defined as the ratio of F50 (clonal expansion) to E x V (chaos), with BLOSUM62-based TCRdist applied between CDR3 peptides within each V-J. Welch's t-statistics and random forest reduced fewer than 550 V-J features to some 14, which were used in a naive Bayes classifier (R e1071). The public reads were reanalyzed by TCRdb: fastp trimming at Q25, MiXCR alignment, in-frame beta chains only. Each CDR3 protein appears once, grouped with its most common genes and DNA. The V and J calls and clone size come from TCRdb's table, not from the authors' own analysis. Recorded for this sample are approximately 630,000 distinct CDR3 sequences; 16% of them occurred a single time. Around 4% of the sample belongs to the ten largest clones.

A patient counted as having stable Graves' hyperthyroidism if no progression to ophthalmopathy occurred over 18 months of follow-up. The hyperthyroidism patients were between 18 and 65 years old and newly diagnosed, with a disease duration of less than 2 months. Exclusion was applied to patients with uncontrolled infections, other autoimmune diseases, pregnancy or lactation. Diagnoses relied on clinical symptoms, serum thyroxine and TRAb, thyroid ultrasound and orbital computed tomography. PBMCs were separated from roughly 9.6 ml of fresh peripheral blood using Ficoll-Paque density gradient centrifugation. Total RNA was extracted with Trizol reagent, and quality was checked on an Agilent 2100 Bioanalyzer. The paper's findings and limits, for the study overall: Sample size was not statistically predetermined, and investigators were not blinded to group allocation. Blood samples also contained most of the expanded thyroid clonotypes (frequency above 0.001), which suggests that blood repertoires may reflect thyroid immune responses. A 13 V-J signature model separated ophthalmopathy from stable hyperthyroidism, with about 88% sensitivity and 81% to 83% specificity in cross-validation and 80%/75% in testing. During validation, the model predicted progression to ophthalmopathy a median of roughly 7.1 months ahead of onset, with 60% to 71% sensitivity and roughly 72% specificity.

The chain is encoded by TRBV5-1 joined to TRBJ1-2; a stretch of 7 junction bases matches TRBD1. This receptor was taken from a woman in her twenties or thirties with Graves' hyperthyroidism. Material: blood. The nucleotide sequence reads TGCGCCAGCAGCTCCCTCGGGACAGATCGTGGCTACACCTTC. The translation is CASSSLGTDRGYTF. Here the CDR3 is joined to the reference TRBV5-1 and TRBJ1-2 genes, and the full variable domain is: KAGVTQTPRYLIKTRGQQVTLSCSPISGHRSVSWYQQTPGQGLQFLFEYFSETQRNKGNFPGRFSGRQFSNSRSEMNVSTLELGDSALYLCASSSLGTDRGYTFGSGTRLTVV.